The 25 T cell receptor beta chains below all came from one sample that was sequenced in a study of naive and memory T cell subsets. Adult healthy volunteers gave 2.5 ml peripheral blood for whole-blood RNA. Blood and skin TCR RNA was reverse transcribed with alpha and beta constant primers. TCRdb recomputed calls from the 5' RACE reads with MiXCR, one row per CDR3 protein. The sample records 25,000 to 30,000 distinct CDR3 sequences, under 30% being singletons. These receptors came from a female donor in good health.

This chain uses TRBV6-5 with TRBJ2-2; D is possibly TRBD2 (5 bases). Trimming took 2 bases from V and 5 from J, leaving 12 bases between them. Germline values: CDR1 MNHEY, CDR2 SVGAGI. The CDR3 contains 15 residues. CDR3 nucleotides: TGTGCCAGCAGTTACGACTACCTGAGGACCGGGGAGCTGTTTTTT. It yields the protein CASSYDYLRTGELFF.

This clonotype was recorded at least ten times. The CDR3 here is CSGGAGGQETQYF. The CDR3 nucleotides read TGCAGCGGAGGAGCGGGGGGTCAAGAGACCCAGTACTTC. J is TRBJ2-5 and V is TRBV29-1; 9 nucleotides match TRBD2. This CDR3 is 13 amino acids long. Germline CDR1 is SQVTM and CDR2 is ANQGSEA. After removal of 7 bases from V and 2 bases from J, the junction contained 5 bases not matched to a gene.

This clonotype was found many times. The V call is TRBV5-6, the J call TRBJ2-5, with TRBD1 as a possible D gene (6 bases). The germline V and J ends were trimmed by 1 base and 4 bases, with 11 bases remaining between them. CDR1 and CDR2 (germline): SGHDT, YYEEEE. The CDR3 is 14 amino acids. In nucleotides, the CDR3 is TGTGCCAGCAGCTTGTTCGGCAGGGGAGAGACCCAGTACTTC. Residues: CASSLFGRGETQYF.

This clonotype was recorded a few times. This sequence joins TRBV15 and TRBJ1-5; D is uncertain. Per the germline V gene, CDR1 is LNHNV and CDR2 is YYDKDF (reference sequence). The CDR3 sequence is 17 residues long. V was pared by 0 bases and J by 2 bases, with 14 bases between. The CDR3 sequence: CATSRDDQASGNQPQHF. CDR3 DNA sequence: TGTGCCACCAGCAGAGATGACCAGGCAAGCGGCAATCAGCCCCAGCATTTT.

This clonotype was found many times. This chain's CDR3 is CASSPRGDYEAFF. As DNA, the CDR3 is TGTGCCAGCAGCCCCAGGGGCGACTATGAAGCTTTCTTT. This chain connects TRBV25-1 to TRBJ1-1; weak D call: TRBD1 (6 bases). Germline CDR1 is MGHDK and CDR2 is SYGVNS. There are 13 residues in the CDR3. With 6 bases removed from V and 7 bases from J, the gap between germline ends came to 15 bases.

The chain couples TRBV29-1 to TRBJ2-1, with TRBD1 as a possible D gene (5 bases). The CDR3 totals 14 residues. Germline CDR1 reads SQVTM; CDR2 reads ANQGSEA. The V end lost 8 bases, the J end lost 3 bases, and 17 bases lay between the germline ends. The CDR3 here is CSPARTGRYNEQFF. As DNA, the CDR3 is TGCAGCCCCGCGAGAACAGGCCGCTACAATGAGCAGTTCTTC.

The gene calls are TRBV20-1 and TRBJ1-3; tentative D call: TRBD1 (6 bases). This CDR3 is 13 amino acids long. V was shortened by 5 bases and J by 4 bases, with 12 bases between the two germline ends. Germline values: CDR1 DFQATT, CDR2 SNEGSKA (reference sequence). The CDR3 DNA reads as TGCAGTGCTTTGGACAGATCCGGAAACACCATATATTTT. This translates into CSALDRSGNTIYF.

The chain uses TRBV29-1 and TRBJ1-1, with 8 nucleotides matching TRBD1. The length of the CDR3 is 12 residues. CDR1 is SQVTM and CDR2 is ANQGSEA in the germline V gene. Trimming took 4 bases from V and 7 from J; bases not matched to a gene: 5. For the CDR3, the DNA is TGCAGCGTTGGTCAGGGGGCGAATGAAGCTTTCTTT. The encoded protein is CSVGQGANEAFF. Full variable domain (rest looked up from reference TRBV29-1 and TRBJ1-1): SAVISQKPSRDICQRGTSLTIQCQVDSQVTMMFWYRQQPGQSLTLIATANQGSEATYESGFVIDKFPISRPNLTFSTLTVSNMSPEDSSIYLCSVGQGANEAFFGQGTRLTVV.

V and J are TRBV7-2 and TRBJ2-5, with D unclear. Germline CDR1 SGHTA, CDR2 FQGNSA. Trimming took 2 bases from V and 2 from J, leaving 12 bases between them. This CDR3 comprises 15 residues. As DNA, the CDR3 is TGTGCCAGCAGCTTAATCCCGGAGCAGCAAGAGACCCAGTACTTC. Its translation is CASSLIPEQQETQYF.

This clonotype was seen a handful of times. The CDR3 bases are TGCAGTGCTAGTTGGCTAGGGGGCGTTTCCAGTCGGGGATACGGCTACACCTTC. Protein: CSASWLGGVSSRGYGYTF. This sequence joins TRBV20-1 and TRBJ1-2, with 7 positions matching TRBD1. This CDR3 comprises 18 residues. The junction had 24 bases not matched to a gene; V was cut back by 3 bases and J by 8 bases. In germline, CDR1 is DFQATT, CDR2 SNEGSKA (reference sequence).

This clonotype was detected ten times or more. The chain links TRBV29-1 to TRBJ2-1, with 8 bases fitting TRBD2. Germline V CDR1 and CDR2: SQVTM, ANQGSEA. CDR3 length equals 15 residues. Written as DNA, the CDR3 is TGCACTCTCGGGGGAGAGGGGCGGGAGGAGAATGAGCAGTTCTTC. As protein: CTLGGEGREENEQFF.

This clonotype was observed a handful of times. The gene calls are TRBV20-1 and TRBJ1-2, with 9 bases aligning to TRBD1. The germline CDR1 and CDR2 sequences are DFQATT and SNEGSKA (reference sequence). Trimming removed 2 bases from V and 5 bases from J; junction bases left unmatched: 3. This CDR3 has 13 residues. The CDR3 reads CSARPGQGYGYTF. CDR3 nucleotides: TGCAGTGCTAGACCGGGACAGGGTTATGGCTACACCTTC.

This clonotype was counted many times. The rearrangement uses TRBV12-5 and TRBJ1-2; 7 positions agree with TRBD1. Per germline, CDR1 LGHNT and CDR2 FRNRAP. The CDR3 length is 13 residues. With V trimmed by 7 bases and J by 8 bases, 10 bases remained unmatched. The CDR3 DNA follows: TGTGCTAGTGTATTACAGGGGACGAAAGGCTACACCTTC. Protein: CASVLQGTKGYTF.

The rearrangement joins TRBV6-5 to TRBJ2-5; 10 nucleotides align to TRBD1. The CDR3 length is 17 residues. CDR1 and CDR2 (germline): MNHEY, SVGAGI. J was trimmed by 5 bases and V by 6 bases; bases with no gene match: 15. DNA for the CDR3: TGTGCCAGCAGCCCCGGGACAGGGGCTATTTTGGTGGAGACCCAGTACTTC. Protein product: CASSPGTGAILVETQYF.

Ten or more counts support this clonotype. The rearrangement uses TRBV9 and TRBJ2-5; no clear D. Germline V gene data show CDR1 as SGDLS and CDR2 as YYNGEE. CDR3 length equals 13 residues. Between the trimmed V and J ends, which lost 0 bases and 8 bases, there was a span of 11 bases. In nucleotides, the CDR3 is TGTGCCAGCAGCGTAGGGGCCAGTCAAACCCAGTACTTC. This gives the protein CASSVGASQTQYF.

By share, this clonotype counts as medium-sized. The chain links TRBV30 to TRBJ2-5; 12 nucleotides match TRBD2. The V and J ends lost 4 bases and 5 bases, in that order; junction bases with no gene match: 8. There are 15 residues in the CDR3. From germline, CDR1 is GTSNPN and CDR2 SVGIG (reference sequence). The CDR3 DNA is TGTGCCTGGACTGAGACTAGCGGGGGTTTCGAGACCCAGTACTTC. This codes for CAWTETSGGFETQYF. The variable domain in full, with the rest retrieved from reference TRBV30 and TRBJ2-5, is SQTIHQWPATLVQPVGSPLSLECTVEGTSNPNLYWYRQAAGRGLQLLFYSVGIGQISSEVPQNLSASRPQDRQFILSSKKLLLSDSGFYLCAWTETSGGFETQYFGPGTRLLVL.

This clonotype occurred a few times. The chain recombines TRBV27 with TRBJ2-1; D is undetermined. Germline V CDR1 and CDR2: MNHEY, SMNVEV (reference sequence). This CDR3 has 14 amino acids. The ends were cut back, 3 bases at V and 9 bases at J, with 15 bases in the middle. CDR3 in amino acids: CASSLGPFSVEQFF. In DNA form, the CDR3 reads TGTGCCAGCAGTTTGGGCCCCTTCTCCGTTGAGCAGTTCTTC.

This clonotype came up a few times. V is TRBV2 and J is TRBJ1-6, with 7 bases fitting TRBD1. Germline V CDR1 and CDR2: SNHLY, FYNNEI. J gave up 9 bases and V 6 bases, and 8 bases lay outside the gene matches. The CDR3 totals 14 residues. In nucleotides, the CDR3 is TGTGCCAGCAGGAGGGACAGAGTACTTTCACCCCTCCACTTT. It yields the protein CASRRDRVLSPLHF.

This clonotype was picked up many times. The chain links TRBV6-6 to TRBJ1-1, with D unclear. The V end lost 6 bases, the J end lost 0 bases, and 8 bases lay between the germline ends. The CDR3 runs to 13 residues. CDR1 and CDR2 (germline): MNHNY, SVGAGI (reference sequence). Written as DNA, the CDR3 is TGTGCCAGCAGCCGGACGGTGAACACTGAAGCTTTCTTT. Residues: CASSRTVNTEAFF.

This clonotype was seen ten or more times. The chain couples TRBV20-1 to TRBJ2-3, with 10 bases identical to TRBD2. The CDR3 totals 15 residues. Unmatched junction bases numbered 8, after V lost 5 bases and J lost 3 bases. The germline gives CDR1 DFQATT, CDR2 SNEGSKA (reference sequence). The CDR3 loop reads CSAQKPGLATDTQYF. The CDR3 DNA is TGCAGTGCTCAAAAACCGGGACTAGCGACAGATACGCAGTATTTT.

The J gene is TRBJ2-5, the V gene TRBV29-1; D possibly uses TRBD1 or TRBD2 (5 bases each). From germline, CDR1 is SQVTM and CDR2 ANQGSEA. The CDR3 is 12 residues long. V was clipped by 4 bases and J by 1 base, with 7 bases between them. This chain's CDR3 is CSVGGGQETQYF. CDR3 in DNA: TGCAGCGTTGGTGGGGGCCAAGAGACCCAGTACTTC.

The chain couples TRBV7-2 to TRBJ1-6; tentative D call: TRBD1 (5 bases). V was clipped by 2 bases and J by 10 bases, with 15 bases between them. This CDR3 is 15 amino acids long. Germline loops: CDR1 SGHTA, CDR2 FQGNSA. CDR3 amino acids: CASSLTLRGLSPLHF. The CDR3 region has the DNA TGTGCCAGCAGCTTAACGTTGCGGGGACTCTCACCCCTCCACTTT.

This chain joins TRBV10-2 and TRBJ1-6; a weak D match, TRBD1 (6 bases). Deletions cut 10 bases from V and 9 bases from J, with 13 bases between. Germline CDR1 WSHSY, CDR2 SAAADI. The CDR3 covers 12 residues. The CDR3 region has the DNA TGCGCCACCGGGTCAGGGGTTTCACCCCTCCACTTT. Its protein product is CATGSGVSPLHF.

This clonotype was counted ten times or more. CDR3 amino acids: CASSLGTIRNEKLFF. CDR3 coding DNA: TGTGCCAGCAGCTTGGGGACGATAAGGAATGAAAAACTGTTTTTT. The chain carries TRBV5-5 and TRBJ1-4; D is uncertain. Germline V gene sequence: CDR1 SGHKS, CDR2 YYEKEE (reference sequence). V was cut by 0 bases and J by 5 bases, with 11 bases left in between. There are 15 residues in the CDR3.

The table lists this clonotype with many counts. V and J are TRBV18 and TRBJ2-1; 7 nucleotides match TRBD1. This CDR3 has 14 residues. Trimming took 6 bases from V and 7 from J; bases not matched to a gene: 9. The germline V gene has CDR1 KGHSH and CDR2 LQKENI. CDR3 amino acids: CASSPKQGFNEQFF. The CDR3 DNA reads TGTGCCAGCTCGCCCAAACAGGGGTTTAATGAGCAGTTCTTC. Using reference TRBV18 and TRBJ2-1 for the parts outside the CDR3, the full variable domain is NAGVMQNPRHLVRRRGQEARLRCSPMKGHSHVYWYRQLPEEGLKFMVYLQKENIIDESGMPKERFSAEFPKEGPSILRIQQVVRGDSAAYFCASSPKQGFNEQFFGPGTRLTVL.